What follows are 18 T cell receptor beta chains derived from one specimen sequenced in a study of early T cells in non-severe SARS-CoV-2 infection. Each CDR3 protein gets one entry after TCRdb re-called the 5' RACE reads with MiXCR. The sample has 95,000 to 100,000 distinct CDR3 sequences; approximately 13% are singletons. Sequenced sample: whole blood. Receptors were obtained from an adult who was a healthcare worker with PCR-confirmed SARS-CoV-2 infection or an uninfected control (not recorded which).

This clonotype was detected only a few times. CDR3 coding DNA: TGTGCCAGCAGCCCCTCCTCTCGTACCCAGTACTTC. It yields the protein CASSPSSRTQYF. The rearrangement joins TRBV12-3 or TRBV12-4 to TRBJ2-5; D remains ambiguous. V lost 6 bases, J lost 8 bases, and 13 bases lay in between. The CDR3 sequence is 12 residues long.

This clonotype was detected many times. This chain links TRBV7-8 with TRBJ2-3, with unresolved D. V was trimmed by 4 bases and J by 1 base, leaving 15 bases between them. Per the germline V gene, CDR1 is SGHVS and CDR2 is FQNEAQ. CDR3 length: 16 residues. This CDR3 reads CASSWTLTVGTDTQYF. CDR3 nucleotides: TGTGCCAGCAGCTGGACGCTAACGGTGGGCACAGATACGCAGTATTTT.

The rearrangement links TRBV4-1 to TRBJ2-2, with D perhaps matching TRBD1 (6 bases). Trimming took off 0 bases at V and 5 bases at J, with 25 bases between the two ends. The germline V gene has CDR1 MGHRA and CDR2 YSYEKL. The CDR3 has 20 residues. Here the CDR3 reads CASSQEGVGFSRGWTGELFF. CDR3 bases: TGCGCCAGCAGCCAAGAAGGGGTCGGTTTTAGCAGGGGCTGGACCGGGGAGCTGTTTTTT.

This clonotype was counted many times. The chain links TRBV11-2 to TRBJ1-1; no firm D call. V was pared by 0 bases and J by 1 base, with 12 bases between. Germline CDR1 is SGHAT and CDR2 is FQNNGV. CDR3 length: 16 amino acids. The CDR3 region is CASSLEGGWTNTEAFF. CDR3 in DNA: TGTGCCAGCAGCTTAGAGGGTGGATGGACGAACACTGAAGCTTTCTTT.

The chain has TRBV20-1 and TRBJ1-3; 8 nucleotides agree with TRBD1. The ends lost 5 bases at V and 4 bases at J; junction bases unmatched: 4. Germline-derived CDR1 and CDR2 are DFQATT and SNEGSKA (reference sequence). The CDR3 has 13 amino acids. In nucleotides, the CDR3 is TGCAGTGCTGTTGACAGGGGCGGAAACACCATATATTTT. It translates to CSAVDRGGNTIYF.

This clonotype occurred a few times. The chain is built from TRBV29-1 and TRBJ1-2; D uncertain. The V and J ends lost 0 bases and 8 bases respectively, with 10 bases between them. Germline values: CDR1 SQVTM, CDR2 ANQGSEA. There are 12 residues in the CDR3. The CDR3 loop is CSVEDRPLGYTF. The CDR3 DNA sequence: TGCAGCGTTGAAGACAGGCCATTGGGCTACACCTTC. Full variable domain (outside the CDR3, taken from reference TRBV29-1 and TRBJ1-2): SAVISQKPSRDICQRGTSLTIQCQVDSQVTMMFWYRQQPGQSLTLIATANQGSEATYESGFVIDKFPISRPNLTFSTLTVSNMSPEDSSIYLCSVEDRPLGYTFGSGTRLTVV.

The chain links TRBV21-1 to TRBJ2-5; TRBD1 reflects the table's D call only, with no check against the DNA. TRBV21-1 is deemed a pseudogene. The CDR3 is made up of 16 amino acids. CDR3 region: CASSPRERRGQETQYF. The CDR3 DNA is TGTGCCAGCAGTCCCCGGGAGCGGAGGGGACAAGAGACCCAGTACTTC.

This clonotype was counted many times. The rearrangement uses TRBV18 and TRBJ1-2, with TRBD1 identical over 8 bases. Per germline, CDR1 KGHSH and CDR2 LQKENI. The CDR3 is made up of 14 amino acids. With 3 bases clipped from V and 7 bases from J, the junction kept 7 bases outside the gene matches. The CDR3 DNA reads TGTGCCAGCTCACCGTATGACAGGGGAGGTGGCTACACCTTC. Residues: CASSPYDRGGGYTF.

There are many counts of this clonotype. The CDR3 loop is CASSFSGGRETQYF. Written as DNA, the CDR3 is TGTGCCAGCAGCTTCTCAGGGGGCAGAGAGACCCAGTACTTC. The chain is built from TRBV5-4 and TRBJ2-5; 8 nucleotides agree with TRBD1. Trimming took 2 bases from V and 4 from J; bases not matched to a gene: 4. The CDR3 consists of 14 residues. Looked up from germline, CDR1 is SGHNT and CDR2 is YYREEE (reference sequence).

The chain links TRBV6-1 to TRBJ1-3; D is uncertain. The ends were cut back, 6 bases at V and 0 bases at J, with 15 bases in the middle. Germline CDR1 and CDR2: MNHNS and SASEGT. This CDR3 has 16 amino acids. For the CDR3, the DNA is TGTGCCAGCAGGGATTGGTCGGGGTCCTCTGGAAACACCATATATTTT. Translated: CASRDWSGSSGNTIYF.

The CDR3 sequence is CASSLWGAGETQYF. CDR3 sequence (DNA): TGTGCCAGCAGTTTATGGGGGGCCGGGGAGACCCAGTACTTC. V and J are TRBV12-3 or TRBV12-4 and TRBJ2-5; the D gene could be TRBD1 or TRBD2 (6 bases each). V gave up 2 bases and J gave up 5 bases, with 12 bases separating them. The CDR3 runs to 14 residues.

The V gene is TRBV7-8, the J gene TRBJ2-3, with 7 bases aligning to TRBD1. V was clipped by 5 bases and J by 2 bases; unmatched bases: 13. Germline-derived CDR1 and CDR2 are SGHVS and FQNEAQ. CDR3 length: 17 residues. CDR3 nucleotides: TGTGCCAGCAGCCAGGGACAGCCACCGATCTTCACAGATACGCAGTATTTT. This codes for CASSQGQPPIFTDTQYF.

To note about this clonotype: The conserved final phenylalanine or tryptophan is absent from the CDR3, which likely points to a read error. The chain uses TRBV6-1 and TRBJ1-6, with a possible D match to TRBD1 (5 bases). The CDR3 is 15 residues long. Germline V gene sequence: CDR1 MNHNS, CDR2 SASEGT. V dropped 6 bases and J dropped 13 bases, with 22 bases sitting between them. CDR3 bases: TGTGCCAGCAGCCCGGCGGGGGGATTAAGGCTCCCCCTCCACTAT. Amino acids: CASSPAGGLRLPLHY.

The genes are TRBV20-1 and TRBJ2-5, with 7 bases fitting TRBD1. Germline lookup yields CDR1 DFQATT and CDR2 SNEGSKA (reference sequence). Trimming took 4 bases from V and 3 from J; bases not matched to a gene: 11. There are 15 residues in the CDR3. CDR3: CSANLRGRPEETQYF. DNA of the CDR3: TGCAGTGCTAATTTAAGGGGGCGCCCGGAAGAGACCCAGTACTTC.

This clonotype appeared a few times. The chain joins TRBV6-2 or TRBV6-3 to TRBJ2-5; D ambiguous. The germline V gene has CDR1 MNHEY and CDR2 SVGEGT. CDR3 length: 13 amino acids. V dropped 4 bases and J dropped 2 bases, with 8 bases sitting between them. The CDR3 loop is CASSLRFQETQYF. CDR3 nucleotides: TGTGCCAGCAGTTTGCGATTTCAAGAGACCCAGTACTTC.

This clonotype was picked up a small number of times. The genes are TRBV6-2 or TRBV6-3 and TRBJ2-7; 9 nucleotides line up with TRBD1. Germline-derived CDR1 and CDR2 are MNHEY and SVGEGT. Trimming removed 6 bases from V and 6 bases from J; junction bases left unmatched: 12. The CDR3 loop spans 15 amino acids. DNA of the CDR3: TGTGCCAGCAGCCCCGCCGGGACAGGGCGGATCGAGCAGTACTTC. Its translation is CASSPAGTGRIEQYF.

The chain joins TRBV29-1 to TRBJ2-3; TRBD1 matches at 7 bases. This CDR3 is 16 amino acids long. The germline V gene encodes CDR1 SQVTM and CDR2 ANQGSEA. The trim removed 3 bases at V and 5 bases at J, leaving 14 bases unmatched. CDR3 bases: TGCAGCGTTGAGTCGGCAGCAGGGGGTACTAAAGATACGCAGTATTTT. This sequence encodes CSVESAAGGTKDTQYF.

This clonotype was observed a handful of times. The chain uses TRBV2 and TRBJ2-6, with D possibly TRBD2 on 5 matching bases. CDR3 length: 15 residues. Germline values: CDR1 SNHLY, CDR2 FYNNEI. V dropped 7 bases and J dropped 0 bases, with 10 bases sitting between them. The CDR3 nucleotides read TGTGCCAGCAAGGTGGACTTCTCTGGGGCCAACGTCCTGACTTTC. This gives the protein CASKVDFSGANVLTF. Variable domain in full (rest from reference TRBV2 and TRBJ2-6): EPEVTQTPSHQVTQMGQEVILRCVPISNHLYFYWYRQILGQKVEFLVSFYNNEISEKSEIFDDQFSVERPDGSNFTLKIRSTKLEDSAMYFCASKVDFSGANVLTFGAGSRLTVL.